The T cell receptor (beta chain) described here comes from a study of neurological immune-mediated disorders. General study findings and limits: HTLV-1-associated myelopathy ranked highest for TCR clonal expansion and multiple sclerosis lowest, beneath healthy controls.

There are 15 residues in the CDR3. Trimming cost V 3 bases and J 2 bases; bases outside gene matches: 5. Per the germline V gene, CDR1 is DFQATT and CDR2 is SNEGSKA (reference sequence). This clonotype was seen ten or more times. Its antigen is still unknown. The sample's time point: longitudinal time-point 3. TCRdb re-called the 5' RACE reads through MiXCR, storing one row per CDR3 protein. The sample has roughly 100,000 distinct CDR3 sequences, under 14% seen once. This sequence originates from a female donor with HTLV-1-associated myelopathy (HAM/TSP). The chain employs TRBV20-1 and TRBJ2-3; 10 bases line up with TRBD2. Sequencing input: PBMCs. The CDR3 DNA reads as TGCAGTGCTAGTCGGCTAGCGGGGGTCACAGATACGCAGTATTTT. Translating it yields CSASRLAGVTDTQYF.